A single sample gave rise to the 2 T cell receptor beta chains below, sequenced in a study of OX40 agonist ivuxolimab in advanced cancers. TCRdb keeps only in-frame clones here, not all; method: immunoSEQ multiplex PCR. The sample lists roughly 60,000 clones, more than 85% occurring once. Specimen: CD4+ or CD8+ T cells sorted from blood, collected in a trial of the OX40 agonist ivuxolimab. Receptors were obtained from an adult with an advanced solid tumor such as melanoma, head and neck, liver or kidney cancer.

V usage is TRBV7-9 and J usage is TRBJ2-5, with 9 positions matching TRBD1. The CDR3 runs 15 residues. J gave up 2 bases and V 4 bases, and 5 bases lay outside the gene matches. Germline loops: CDR1 SEHNR, CDR2 FQNEAQ (reference sequence). The CDR3, as DNA: TGTGCCAGCAGCTCCGGCGACAGGGGGCAAGAGACCCAGTACTTC. Its protein is CASSSGDRGQETQYF.

This clone was seen just once. This sequence joins TRBV7-2 and TRBJ2-7; TRBD1 matches 8 bases. Germline CDR1 and CDR2: SGHTA and FQGNSA. V lost 3 bases and J lost 2; bases outside the gene matches: 3. This CDR3 is 14 amino acids long. In nucleotides, the CDR3 is TGTGCCAGCAGCTTCGGACAGGGACCCTACGAGCAGTACTTC. It yields the protein CASSFGQGPYEQYF.